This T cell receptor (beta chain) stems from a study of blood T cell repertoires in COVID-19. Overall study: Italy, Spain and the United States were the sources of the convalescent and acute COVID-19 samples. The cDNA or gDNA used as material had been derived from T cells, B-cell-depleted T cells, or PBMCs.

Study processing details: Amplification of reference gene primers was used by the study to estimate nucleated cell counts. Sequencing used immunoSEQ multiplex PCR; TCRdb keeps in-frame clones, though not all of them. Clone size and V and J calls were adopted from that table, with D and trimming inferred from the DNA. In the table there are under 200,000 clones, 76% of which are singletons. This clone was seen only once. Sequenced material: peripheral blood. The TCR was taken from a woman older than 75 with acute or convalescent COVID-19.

CDR3 sequence: CASFRASGANVLTF. In nucleotides, the CDR3 is TGTGCCAGCTTTAGAGCCTCTGGGGCCAACGTCCTGACTTTC. The rearrangement uses TRBV2 and TRBJ2-6, with D hard to call. V lost 8 bases and J lost 0, with 8 bases in between. Germline V CDR1 and CDR2: SNHLY, FYNNEI. The CDR3 has 14 residues. Combining the CDR3 with reference TRBV2 and TRBJ2-6 gives the whole variable domain EPEVTQTPSHQVTQMGQEVILRCVPISNHLYFYWYRQILGQKVEFLVSFYNNEISEKSEIFDDQFSVERPDGSNFTLKIRSTKLEDSAMYFCASFRASGANVLTFGAGSRLTVL.